This T cell receptor beta chain originates from a study of cytomegalovirus exposure and HLA in healthy donors. The CDR3 is 15 residues long. Trimming pared 2 bases from V and 0 bases from J, leaving 9 bases between. Germline lookup yields CDR1 SGHKS and CDR2 YYEKEE (reference sequence). It was the approximately 120-subject validation cohort, separate from the approximately 620-subject first cohort, to which the donors belonged. Some clones are missing from TCRdb's copy, which holds only in-frame ones; the method was immunoSEQ multiplex PCR. Counted here are some 84,000 clones, approximately 90% occurring once; the ten biggest clones make up roughly 2.1%. Notes on this clone: Its antigen remains unidentified.

Study-wide results and caveats: Rarity characterized most TCR sequences, yet some public TCRs appeared in many donors.

This clonotype originated in a man aged 25-45 years in good health and CMV-seronegative. J is TRBJ1-3 and V is TRBV5-5; D is ambiguous. Source material: PBMCs. CDR3 nucleotide sequence: TGTGCCAGCAGCTTAGGAGAGTACTCTGGAAACACCATATATTTT. Protein product: CASSLGEYSGNTIYF.